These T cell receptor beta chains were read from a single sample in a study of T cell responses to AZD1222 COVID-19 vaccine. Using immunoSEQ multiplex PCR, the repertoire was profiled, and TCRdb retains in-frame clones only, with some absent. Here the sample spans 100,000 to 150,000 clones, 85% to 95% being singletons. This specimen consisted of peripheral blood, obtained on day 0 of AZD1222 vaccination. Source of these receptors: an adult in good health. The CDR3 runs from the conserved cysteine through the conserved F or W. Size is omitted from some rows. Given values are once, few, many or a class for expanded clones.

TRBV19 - CASSIRDRWAWDTEAFF
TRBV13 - CASSLGTGTALTSYF
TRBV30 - CAWSAAGTSNQPQHF
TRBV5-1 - CASSLDRSGRSYNEQFF
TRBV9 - CASSVGGQRPTEQYF
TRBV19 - CASSIPRDSSNEQFF
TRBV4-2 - CASSGQGSEQFF
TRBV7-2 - CASSQTRSTDTQYF
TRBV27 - CASTLDRGLSPLHF
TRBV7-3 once CASSSRGDLRETQYF
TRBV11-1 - CASSFLAGAKDEQYF
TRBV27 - CASTQDRGRRGEAFF
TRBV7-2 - CASSPGRGPNGYTF